This T cell receptor (beta chain) was sequenced for a study of shared clonotypes between healthy human individuals. The method was immunoSEQ multiplex PCR; TCRdb's version includes in-frame clones alone and lacks a portion of them. The table records around 2.3 million clones, almost 96% of them present only once. CDR1 MDHEN and CDR2 SYDVKM come from the germline V gene. The CDR3 is 14 residues long. Trimming removed 6 bases from V and 3 bases from J, with 15 bases in between. This chain links TRBV28 with TRBJ2-7; tentative D call: TRBD2 (6 bases). The sample consisted of naive CD4+ T cells sorted from blood. Subset noted: CD45RA+ positively selected. The TCR was taken from a man between 18 and 29 years old in good health. The CDR3 region has the DNA TGTGCCAGCAGCTCTAGCGCGAGGGTCTACGAGCAGTACTTC. Amino acids: CASSSSARVYEQYF.